The rows below give T cell receptor beta chains drawn from one sample of a study of beta chain features in type 1 diabetes. The repertoire was sequenced with immunoSEQ multiplex PCR; TCRdb's copy has only in-frame clones and lacks some. The table has more than 150,000 clones, approximately 13% seen once. Sequencing was performed on central memory CD4+ T cells from blood. These receptors originate from a woman younger than 30 in good health. The CDR3 runs from the conserved cysteine through the conserved F or W. D genes are given only for firm matches. Only part of the rows carry a size: once, few, many, or a class if the clone is expanded.

v_call: TRBV7-8; d_call: .; clone_size: few; cdr3_length: 16; j_call: TRBJ2-7; cdr3_aa: CASSLAAGAVDYEQYF
v_call: TRBV4-2; d_call: TRBD2; clone_size: few; cdr3_length: 15; j_call: TRBJ2-1; cdr3_aa: CASSQGTSGSYEQFF
v_call: TRBV30; d_call: .; clone_size: few; cdr3_length: 13; j_call: TRBJ1-5; cdr3_aa: CAWSPWGGQPQHF
v_call: TRBV4-1; d_call: .; clone_size: .; cdr3_length: 15; j_call: TRBJ2-3; cdr3_aa: CASSQEVLATYTQYF
v_call: TRBV7-6; d_call: .; clone_size: few; cdr3_length: 15; j_call: TRBJ2-5; cdr3_aa: CASSLAGGGIETQYF
v_call: TRBV11-1; d_call: .; clone_size: few; cdr3_length: 12; j_call: TRBJ2-5; cdr3_aa: CASRESAETQYF
v_call: TRBV7-9; d_call: .; clone_size: .; cdr3_length: 16; j_call: TRBJ2-5; cdr3_aa: CASSRIPGQTQETQYF
v_call: TRBV7-2; d_call: TRBD1; clone_size: few; cdr3_length: 17; j_call: TRBJ2-1; cdr3_aa: CASSLGATGTGASEQFF
v_call: TRBV6-5; d_call: .; clone_size: few; cdr3_length: 12; j_call: TRBJ1-4; cdr3_aa: CASRRSGGKLFF
v_call: TRBV2; d_call: TRBD1; clone_size: few; cdr3_length: 14; j_call: TRBJ2-5; cdr3_aa: CASSVDRSGETQYF
v_call: TRBV9; d_call: .; clone_size: few; cdr3_length: 13; j_call: TRBJ2-7; cdr3_aa: CASSVSLAYEQYF
v_call: TRBV30; d_call: TRBD2; clone_size: .; cdr3_length: 14; j_call: TRBJ2-2; cdr3_aa: CARAGGPNTGELFF
v_call: TRBV9; d_call: TRBD2; clone_size: few; cdr3_length: 17; j_call: TRBJ2-2; cdr3_aa: CASSVGTSGRRGGELFF
v_call: TRBV19; d_call: .; clone_size: .; cdr3_length: 13; j_call: TRBJ1-5; cdr3_aa: CAATGSGNQPQHF
v_call: TRBV5-1; d_call: TRBD2; clone_size: .; cdr3_length: 17; j_call: TRBJ2-4; cdr3_aa: CASSWGEAGRAGNIQYF
v_call: TRBV6-1; d_call: .; clone_size: .; cdr3_length: 13; j_call: TRBJ2-5; cdr3_aa: CASSFRGWETQYF
v_call: TRBV28; d_call: .; clone_size: .; cdr3_length: 13; j_call: TRBJ2-7; cdr3_aa: CASSPQRGYEQYF
v_call: TRBV18; d_call: .; clone_size: .; cdr3_length: 11; j_call: TRBJ2-5; cdr3_aa: CASSHGETQYF
v_call: TRBV9; d_call: .; clone_size: few; cdr3_length: 14; j_call: TRBJ2-5; cdr3_aa: CASSVVDSGGTQYF
v_call: TRBV15; d_call: TRBD1; clone_size: few; cdr3_length: 13; j_call: TRBJ1-1; cdr3_aa: CATSGQGNTEAFF
v_call: TRBV7-9; d_call: .; clone_size: .; cdr3_length: 16; j_call: TRBJ2-7; cdr3_aa: CASSLAPTRAADEQYF
v_call: TRBV10-3; d_call: .; clone_size: .; cdr3_length: 15; j_call: TRBJ1-2; cdr3_aa: CAISERGDERDGYTF
v_call: TRBV29-1; d_call: .; clone_size: few; cdr3_length: 14; j_call: TRBJ1-5; cdr3_aa: CSVLVRGSGQPQHF
v_call: TRBV5-1; d_call: TRBD2; clone_size: .; cdr3_length: 16; j_call: TRBJ2-2; cdr3_aa: CASSWGTSGNTGELFF
v_call: TRBV7-9; d_call: .; clone_size: .; cdr3_length: 14; j_call: TRBJ1-2; cdr3_aa: CASSLGDSYYGYTF
v_call: TRBV4-1; d_call: TRBD2; clone_size: .; cdr3_length: 17; j_call: TRBJ2-3; cdr3_aa: CASSQETSGLSTDTQYF
v_call: TRBV11-2; d_call: .; clone_size: few; cdr3_length: 15; j_call: TRBJ1-1; cdr3_aa: CASSSLRQQNTEAFF
v_call: TRBV7-2; d_call: .; clone_size: .; cdr3_length: 17; j_call: TRBJ2-6; cdr3_aa: CASSSRPPSSGANVLTF